The clone carrying this T cell receptor beta chain came up once. CD8+ and CD4+ T cells from blood underwent TCR beta sequencing. Both CD4+ and CD8+ T cells were negatively isolated, and TEMRA cells underwent FACS enrichment. These data come from a study of CD8 T cells in Susac syndrome. Study-level background: Intravenous immunoglobulin alone or corticosteroids were being given to patients with Susac syndrome at blood draw, unless they were therapy-naive.

Reverse transcription of about 0.45 to 1 ug RNA used random hexamers. The immunoSEQ assay covered 54 Vbeta and 13 Jbeta segments for CDR3. TCRdb ran MiXCR on the immunoSEQ multiplex PCR reads and lists one entry per CDR3 protein. The sample consists of 170,000 or so distinct CDR3 sequences, just under 95% of them appearing once. CDR3 length: 16 residues. With V trimmed by 0 bases and J by 1 base, 0 bases remained unmatched. Germline lookup yields CDR1 LNHNV and CDR2 YYDKDF (reference sequence). The receptor's source is a human donor with Susac syndrome. The sequencing sample was made of CD4+ T cells from PBMCs. J is TRBJ2-3 and V is TRBV15; TRBD2 agrees at 11 bases. This chain's CDR3 is CATSRETSGGTDTQYF. DNA of the CDR3: TGTGCCACCAGCAGAGAGACTAGCGGGGGCACAGATACGCAGTATTTT.